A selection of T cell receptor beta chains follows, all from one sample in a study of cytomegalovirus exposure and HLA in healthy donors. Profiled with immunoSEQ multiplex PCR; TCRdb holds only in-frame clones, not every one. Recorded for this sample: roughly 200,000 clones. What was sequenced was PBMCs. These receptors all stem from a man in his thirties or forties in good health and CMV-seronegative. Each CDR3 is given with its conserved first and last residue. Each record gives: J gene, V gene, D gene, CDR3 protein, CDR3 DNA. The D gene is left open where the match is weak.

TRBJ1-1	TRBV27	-	CASSLDGGRTEAFF	TGTGCCAGCAGTTTAGACGGGGGGAGGACTGAAGCTTTCTTT
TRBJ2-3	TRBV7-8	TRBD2	CASSLTGGGRDTQYF	TGTGCCAGCAGCTTAACCGGGGGGGGCCGCGATACGCAGTATTTT
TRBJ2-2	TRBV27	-	CASTGFGGPNTGELFF	TGTGCCAGCACCGGCTTCGGGGGGCCGAACACCGGGGAGCTGTTTTTT
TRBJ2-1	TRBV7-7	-	CASSLGIVNEQFF	TGTGCCAGCAGCTTAGGTATTGTCAATGAGCAGTTCTTC
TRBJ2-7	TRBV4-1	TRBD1	CASSQLPQGDRGVGEQYF	TGCGCCAGCAGCCAACTCCCCCAGGGGGACCGCGGTGTTGGCGAGCAGTACTTC
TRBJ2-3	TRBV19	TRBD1	CASSKVRDRRTDTQYF	TGTGCCAGTAGTAAAGTCCGGGACAGGCGCACAGATACGCAGTATTTT
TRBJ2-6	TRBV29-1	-	CSVEIPSGANVLTF	TGCAGCGTTGAAATCCCTTCTGGGGCCAACGTCCTGACTTTC
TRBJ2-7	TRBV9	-	CASSVAGSGFTYEQYF	TGTGCCAGCAGCGTAGCTGGAAGCGGGTTTACCTACGAGCAGTACTTC
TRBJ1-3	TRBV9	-	CASSTSEANTIYF	TGTGCCAGCAGCACCTCTGAAGCAAACACCATATATTTT
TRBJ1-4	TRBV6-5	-	CASRDGGTLFF	TGTGCCAGCAGAGATGGAGGTACACTGTTTTTT
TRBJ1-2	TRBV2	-	CASSDDNRSSYGYTF	TGTGCCAGCAGTGATGATAACAGGTCCTCCTATGGCTACACCTTC
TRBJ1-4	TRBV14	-	CASSQEAGPGEKLFF	TGTGCCAGCAGCCAAGAAGCGGGGCCTGGTGAAAAACTGTTTTTT
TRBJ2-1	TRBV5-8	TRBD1	CASSLGPGTGYNEQFF	TGTGCCAGCAGCTTGGGTCCCGGGACAGGGTACAATGAGCAGTTCTTC
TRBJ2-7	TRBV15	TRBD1	CATSRPGQLVYEQYF	TGTGCCACCAGCAGACCGGGACAGCTAGTATACGAGCAGTACTTC
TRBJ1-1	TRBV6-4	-	CASSDSSQGSEAFF	TGTGCCAGCAGTGACTCGAGTCAGGGGTCTGAAGCTTTCTTT
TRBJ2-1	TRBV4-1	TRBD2	CASSPRGGGRVNEQFF	TGCGCCAGCAGCCCCCGCGGCGGGGGGCGTGTCAATGAGCAGTTCTTC
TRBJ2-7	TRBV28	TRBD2	CASQTTGTRHSYEQYF	TGTGCCAGCCAAACCACCGGGACTAGGCACTCCTACGAGCAGTACTTC
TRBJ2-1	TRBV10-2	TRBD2	CASSKLAGPPYNEQFF	TGCGCCAGCAGTAAGCTAGCGGGTCCCCCCTACAATGAGCAGTTCTTC